This T cell receptor (beta chain) was recorded in a study of technical replicates of blood from several donors. This clone is a singleton in its sample. Sequencing was performed with immunoSEQ multiplex PCR; in TCRdb, only in-frame clones are kept and a portion is missing. The table records tens of thousands of clones, 90% of them present only once. The germline gives CDR1 SGHRS, CDR2 YFSETQ. This CDR3 has 13 amino acids. V lost 3 bases and J lost 7, with 8 bases in between. The receptor's source is a human donor in good health. Some clones in this sample may be carry-over from other donors' samples. The source material was PBMCs. The genes are TRBV5-1 and TRBJ1-6; D is uncertain. CDR3 region: CASSSDWNSPLHF. DNA of the CDR3: TGCGCCAGCAGCTCTGACTGGAATTCACCCCTCCACTTT.